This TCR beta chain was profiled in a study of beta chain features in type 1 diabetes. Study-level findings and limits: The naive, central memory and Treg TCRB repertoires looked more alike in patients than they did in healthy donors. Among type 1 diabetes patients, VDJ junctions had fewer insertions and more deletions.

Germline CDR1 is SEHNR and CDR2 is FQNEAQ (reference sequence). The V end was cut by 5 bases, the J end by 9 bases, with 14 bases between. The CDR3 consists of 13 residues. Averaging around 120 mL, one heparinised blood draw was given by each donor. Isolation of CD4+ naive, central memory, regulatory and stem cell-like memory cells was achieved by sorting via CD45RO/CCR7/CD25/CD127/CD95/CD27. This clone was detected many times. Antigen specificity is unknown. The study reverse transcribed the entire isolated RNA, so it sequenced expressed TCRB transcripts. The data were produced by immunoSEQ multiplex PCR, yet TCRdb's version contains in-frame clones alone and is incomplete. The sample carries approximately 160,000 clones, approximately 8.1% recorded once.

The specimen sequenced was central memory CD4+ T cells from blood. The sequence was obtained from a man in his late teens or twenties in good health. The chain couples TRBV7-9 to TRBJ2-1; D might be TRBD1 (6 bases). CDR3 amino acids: CASSVSRGTEQFF. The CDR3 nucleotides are TGTGCCAGCAGCGTATCCAGGGGTACTGAGCAGTTCTTC.